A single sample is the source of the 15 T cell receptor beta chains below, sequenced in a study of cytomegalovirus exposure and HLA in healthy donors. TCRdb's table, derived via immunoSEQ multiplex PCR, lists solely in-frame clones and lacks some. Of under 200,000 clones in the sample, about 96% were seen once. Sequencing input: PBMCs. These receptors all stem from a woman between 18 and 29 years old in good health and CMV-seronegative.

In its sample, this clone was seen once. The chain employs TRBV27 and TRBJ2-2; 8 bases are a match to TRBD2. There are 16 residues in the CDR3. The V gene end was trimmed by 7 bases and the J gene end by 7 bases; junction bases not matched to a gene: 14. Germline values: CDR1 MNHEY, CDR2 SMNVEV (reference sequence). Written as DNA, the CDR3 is TGTGCCAGCACCTTAAACGGGGGGGGGTTGGTCGGGGAGCTGTTTTTT. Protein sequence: CASTLNGGGLVGELFF.

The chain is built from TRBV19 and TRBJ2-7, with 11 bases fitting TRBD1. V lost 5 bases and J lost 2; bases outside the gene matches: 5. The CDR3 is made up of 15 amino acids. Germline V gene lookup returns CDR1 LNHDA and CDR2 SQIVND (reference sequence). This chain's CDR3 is CASSPGTGGAYEQYF. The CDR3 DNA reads TGTGCCAGTAGTCCGGGGACAGGGGGAGCCTACGAGCAGTACTTC.

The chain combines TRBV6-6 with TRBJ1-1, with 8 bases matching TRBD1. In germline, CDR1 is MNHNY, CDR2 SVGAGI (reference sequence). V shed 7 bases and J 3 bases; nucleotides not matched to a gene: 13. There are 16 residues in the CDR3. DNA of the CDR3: TGTGCCAGCACCGGGTATCAGGGGGCGGGGTACACTGAAGCTTTCTTT. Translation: CASTGYQGAGYTEAFF.

CDR3 sequence (DNA): TGCGCCAGCAGCTTGACGGGGGGTCTCTACAATGAGCAGTTCTTC. The encoded protein is CASSLTGGLYNEQFF. The chain combines TRBV5-1 with TRBJ2-1, with 7 bases that match TRBD2. Germline V CDR1 and CDR2: SGHRS, YFSETQ. The V segment lost 1 base and the J segment 3 bases; nucleotides outside the gene matches: 4. This CDR3 is 15 amino acids long. The variable domain in full, with the rest retrieved from reference TRBV5-1 and TRBJ2-1, is KAGVTQTPRYLIKTRGQQVTLSCSPISGHRSVSWYQQTPGQGLQFLFEYFSETQRNKGNFPGRFSGRQFSNSRSEMNVSTLELGDSALYLCASSLTGGLYNEQFFGPGTRLTVL.

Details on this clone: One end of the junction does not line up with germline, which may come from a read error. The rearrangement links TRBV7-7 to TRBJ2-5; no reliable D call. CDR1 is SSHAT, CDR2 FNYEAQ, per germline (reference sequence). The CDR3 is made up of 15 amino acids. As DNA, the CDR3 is TGTGCTAGCAGCCCCGGGTCCCGATCAGAAGAGACCCAGTACTTC. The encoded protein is CASSPGSRSEETQYF.

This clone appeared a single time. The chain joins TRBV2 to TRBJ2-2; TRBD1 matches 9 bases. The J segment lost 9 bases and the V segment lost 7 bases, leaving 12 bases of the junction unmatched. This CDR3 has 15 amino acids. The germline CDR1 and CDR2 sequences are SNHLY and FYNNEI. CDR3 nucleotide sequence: TGTGCCAGCAAGTCAGACAGGGGGGGGACGCGGGAGCTGTTTTTT. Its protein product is CASKSDRGGTRELFF.

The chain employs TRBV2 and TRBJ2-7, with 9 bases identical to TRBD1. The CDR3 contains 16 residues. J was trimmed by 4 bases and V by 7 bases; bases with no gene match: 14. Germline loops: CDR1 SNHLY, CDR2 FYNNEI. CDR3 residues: CASTLSPGTGNYEQYF. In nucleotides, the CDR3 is TGTGCCAGCACCCTATCCCCCGGGACAGGGAATTACGAGCAGTACTTC.

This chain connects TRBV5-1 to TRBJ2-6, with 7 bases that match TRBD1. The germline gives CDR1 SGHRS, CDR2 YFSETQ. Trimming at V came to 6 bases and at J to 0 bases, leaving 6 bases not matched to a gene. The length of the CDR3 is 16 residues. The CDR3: CASKGGDFSGANVLTF. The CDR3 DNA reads TGCGCCAGCAAAGGGGGCGATTTCTCTGGGGCCAACGTCCTGACTTTC.

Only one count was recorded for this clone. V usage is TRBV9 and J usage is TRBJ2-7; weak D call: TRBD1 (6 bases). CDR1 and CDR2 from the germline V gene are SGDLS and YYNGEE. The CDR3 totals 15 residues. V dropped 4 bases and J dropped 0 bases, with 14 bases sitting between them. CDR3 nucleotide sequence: TGTGCCAGCAGCCCCGAACCAGGGGCCTCCTACGAGCAGTACTTC. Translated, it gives CASSPEPGASYEQYF.

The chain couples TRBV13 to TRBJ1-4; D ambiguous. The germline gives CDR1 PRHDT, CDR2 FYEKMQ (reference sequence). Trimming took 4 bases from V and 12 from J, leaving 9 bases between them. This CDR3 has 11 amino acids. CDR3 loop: CASSSMEELFF. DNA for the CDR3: TGTGCCAGCAGCTCGATGGAGGAACTGTTTTTT.

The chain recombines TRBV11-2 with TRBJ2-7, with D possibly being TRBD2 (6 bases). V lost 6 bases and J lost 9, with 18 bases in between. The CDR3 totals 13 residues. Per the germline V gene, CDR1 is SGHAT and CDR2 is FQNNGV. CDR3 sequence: CASSFVGVGGQYF. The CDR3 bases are TGTGCCAGCAGTTTTGTGGGGGTCGGGGGGCAGTACTTC.

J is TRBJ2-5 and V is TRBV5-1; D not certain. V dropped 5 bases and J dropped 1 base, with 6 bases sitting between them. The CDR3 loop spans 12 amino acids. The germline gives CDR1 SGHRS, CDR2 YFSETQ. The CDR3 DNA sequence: TGCGCCAGCAGGCCAGGCCAAGAGACCCAGTACTTC. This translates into CASRPGQETQYF.

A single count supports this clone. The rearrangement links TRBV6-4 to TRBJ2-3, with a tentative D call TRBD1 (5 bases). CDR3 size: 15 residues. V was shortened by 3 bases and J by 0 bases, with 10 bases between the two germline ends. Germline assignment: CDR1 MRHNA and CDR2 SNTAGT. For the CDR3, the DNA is TGTGCCAGCAGTGAGTCAGGGCTCAGCACAGATACGCAGTATTTT. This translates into CASSESGLSTDTQYF.

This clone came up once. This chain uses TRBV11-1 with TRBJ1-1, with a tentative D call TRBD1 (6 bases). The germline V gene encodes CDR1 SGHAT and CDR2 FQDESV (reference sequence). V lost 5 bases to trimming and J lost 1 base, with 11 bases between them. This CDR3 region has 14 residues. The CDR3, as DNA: TGTGCCAGCAGCCCCTCCAGGGGGAACACTGAAGCTTTCTTT. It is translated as CASSPSRGNTEAFF.

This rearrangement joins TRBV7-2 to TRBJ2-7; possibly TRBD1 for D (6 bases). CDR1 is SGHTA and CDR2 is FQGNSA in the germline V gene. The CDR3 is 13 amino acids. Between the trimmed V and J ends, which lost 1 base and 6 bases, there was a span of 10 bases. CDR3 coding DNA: TGTGCCAGCAGCTTAGACAGGGTCGCCGAGCAGTACTTC. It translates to CASSLDRVAEQYF.